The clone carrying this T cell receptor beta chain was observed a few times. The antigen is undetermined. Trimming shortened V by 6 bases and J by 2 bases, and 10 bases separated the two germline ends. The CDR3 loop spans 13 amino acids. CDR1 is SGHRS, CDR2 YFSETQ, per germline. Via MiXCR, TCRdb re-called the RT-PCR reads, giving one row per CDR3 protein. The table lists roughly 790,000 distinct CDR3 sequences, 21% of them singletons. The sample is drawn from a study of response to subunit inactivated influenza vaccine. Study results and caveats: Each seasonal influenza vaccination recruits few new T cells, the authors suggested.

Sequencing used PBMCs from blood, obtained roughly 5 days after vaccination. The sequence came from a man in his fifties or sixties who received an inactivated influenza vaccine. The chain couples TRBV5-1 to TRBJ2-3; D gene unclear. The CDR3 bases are TGCGCCAGCAACCTCGGATACACAGATACGCAGTATTTT. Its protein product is CASNLGYTDTQYF.